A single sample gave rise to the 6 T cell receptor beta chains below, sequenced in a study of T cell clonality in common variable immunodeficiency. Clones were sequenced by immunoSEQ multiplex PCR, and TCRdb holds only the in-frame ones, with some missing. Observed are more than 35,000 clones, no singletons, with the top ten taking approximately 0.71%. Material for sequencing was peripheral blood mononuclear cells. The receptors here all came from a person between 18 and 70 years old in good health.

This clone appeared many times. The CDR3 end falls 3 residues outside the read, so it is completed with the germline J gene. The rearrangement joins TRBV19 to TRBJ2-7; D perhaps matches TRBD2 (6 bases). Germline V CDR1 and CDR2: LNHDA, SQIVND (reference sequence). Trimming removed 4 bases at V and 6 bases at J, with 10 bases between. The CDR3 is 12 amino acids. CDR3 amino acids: CASSNRGGEQYF. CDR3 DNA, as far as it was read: TGTGCCAGTAGTAACCGGGGAGGCGAG.

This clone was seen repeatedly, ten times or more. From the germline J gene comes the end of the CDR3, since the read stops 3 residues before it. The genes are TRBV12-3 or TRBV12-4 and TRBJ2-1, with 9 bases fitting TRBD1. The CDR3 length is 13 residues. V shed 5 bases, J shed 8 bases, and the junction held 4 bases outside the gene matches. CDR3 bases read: TGTGCCAGCAGTCGACAGGGGGTTCATGAG. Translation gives CASSRQGVHE. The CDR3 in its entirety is CASSRQGVHEQFF.

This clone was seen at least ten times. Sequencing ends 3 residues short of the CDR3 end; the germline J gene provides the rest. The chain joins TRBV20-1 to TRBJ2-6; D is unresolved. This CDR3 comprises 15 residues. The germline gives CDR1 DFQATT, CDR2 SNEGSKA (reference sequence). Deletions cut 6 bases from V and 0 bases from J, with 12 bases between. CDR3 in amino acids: CSAPHPYSGANVLTF. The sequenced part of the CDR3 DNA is TGCAGTGCCCCACACCCATACTCTGGGGCCAACGTC.

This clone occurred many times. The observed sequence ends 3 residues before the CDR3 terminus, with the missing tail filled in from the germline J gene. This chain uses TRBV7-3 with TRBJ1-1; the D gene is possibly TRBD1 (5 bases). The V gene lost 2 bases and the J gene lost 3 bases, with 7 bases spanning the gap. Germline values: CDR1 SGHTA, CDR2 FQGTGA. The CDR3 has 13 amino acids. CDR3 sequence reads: CASSLFRDTEAFF. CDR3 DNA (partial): TGTGCCAGCAGCTTATTCAGGGACACTGAA.

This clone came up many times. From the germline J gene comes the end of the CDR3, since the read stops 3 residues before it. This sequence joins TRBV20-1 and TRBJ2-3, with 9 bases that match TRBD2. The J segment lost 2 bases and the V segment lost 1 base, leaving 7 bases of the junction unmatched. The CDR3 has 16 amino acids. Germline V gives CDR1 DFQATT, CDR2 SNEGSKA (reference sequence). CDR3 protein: CSARGGTSYYTDTQYF. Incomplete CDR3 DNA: TGCAGTGCTAGAGGCGGGACTAGCTACTACACAGATACG.

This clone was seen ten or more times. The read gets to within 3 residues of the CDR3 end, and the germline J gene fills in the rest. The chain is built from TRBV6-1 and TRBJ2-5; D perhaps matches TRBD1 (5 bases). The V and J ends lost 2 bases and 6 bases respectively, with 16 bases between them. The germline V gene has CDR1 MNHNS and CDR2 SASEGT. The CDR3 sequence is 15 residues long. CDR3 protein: CASSETPTVEKTQYF. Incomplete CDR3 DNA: TGTGCCAGCAGTGAAACCCCGACAGTGGAAAAGACC.